Listed below are T cell receptor beta chains from one sample, sequenced in a study of spatial heterogeneity in lung cancer. MiXCR, applied by TCRdb to the 5' RACE reads, yields one record per CDR3 protein. Of over 10,000 distinct CDR3 sequences in the sample, roughly 5.4% were seen once. Sequencing was performed on lung tumor tissue, taken at surgery. These receptors were obtained from a male donor with early-stage non-small cell lung cancer. CDR3s include the opening cysteine and the closing phenylalanine or tryptophan. The D gene is left open where the match is weak. Expanded clones are given a class, and other clones once, few, many or no size at all.

J gene | clone size | D gene | V gene | CDR3 DNA | CDR3 protein
TRBJ1-6 | few | NA | TRBV6-5 | TGTGCCAGCAGTTGGAGGACGGAGGGAGTTGGGAATTCACCCCTCCACTTT | CASSWRTEGVGNSPLHF
TRBJ1-2 | many | NA | TRBV9 | TGTGCCAGCAGCGTAGCCAGTAACTATGGCTACACCTTC | CASSVASNYGYTF
TRBJ2-3 | NA | NA | TRBV7-2 | TGTGCCAGCAGCCCAGAGGCGAGCACAGATACGCAGTATTTT | CASSPEASTDTQYF
TRBJ2-2 | many | NA | TRBV27 | TGTGCCAGCTGGCCTGAGAACACCGGGGAGCTGTTTTTT | CASWPENTGELFF
TRBJ2-1 | many | NA | TRBV20-1 | TGCAGTGCCTATCCCGGGACGAAGACCTACAATGAGCAGTTCTTC | CSAYPGTKTYNEQFF
TRBJ1-3 | many | NA | TRBV10-2 | TGCGCCAGCAGCCCTGGAAACACCATATATTTT | CASSPGNTIYF
TRBJ2-6 | many | NA | TRBV24-1 | TGTGCCACCAGTGCCCAACGGAGCTCTGGGGCCAACGTCCTGACTTTC | CATSAQRSSGANVLTF
TRBJ2-1 | many | TRBD2 | TRBV6-4 | TGTGCCAGCAGTGACTCTCGGGGGGTTACATACAATGAGCAGTTCTTC | CASSDSRGVTYNEQFF
TRBJ2-7 | many | TRBD1 | TRBV11-2 | TGTGCCAGCAGCTTAACCGGGACAGGGACCTACGAGCAGTACTTC | CASSLTGTGTYEQYF
TRBJ2-2 | many | TRBD1 | TRBV6-2/TRBV6-3 | TGTGCCAGCAAGGACAGGGGGCACGGGGAGCTGTTTTTT | CASKDRGHGELFF
TRBJ2-1 | many | NA | TRBV11-2 | TGTGCCAGCAGCTTAGATATTCCCGTATTGGCGCCACTAACCAATGAGCAGTTCTTC | CASSLDIPVLAPLTNEQFF
TRBJ2-5 | many | TRBD1 | TRBV5-1 | TGCGCCAGCAGCCCCGGACGGACAGGAGAGACCCAGTACTTC | CASSPGRTGETQYF
TRBJ2-7 | many | NA | TRBV12-3/TRBV12-4 | TGTGCCAGCGGCCAGACAGAGATACCGCGGGAGCAGTACTTC | CASGQTEIPREQYF
TRBJ2-3 | many | NA | TRBV7-8 | TGTGCCAGCAGTTCGATATCCGGGGGCTGGGCAGATACGCAGTATTTT | CASSSISGGWADTQYF
TRBJ2-2 | many | NA | TRBV24-1 | TGTGCCACCAGTGTCGCCCCTCCGAACACCGGGGAGCTGTTTTTT | CATSVAPPNTGELFF
TRBJ1-5 | many | NA | TRBV6-2/TRBV6-3 | TGTGCCAGCAGCCCTACCTATCTGCCCCAGCATTTT | CASSPTYLPQHF
TRBJ2-5 | many | NA | TRBV14 | TGTGCCAGCAGCCTATTACAGGGTGGCGAGACCCAGTACTTC | CASSLLQGGETQYF
TRBJ1-2 | NA | TRBD1 | TRBV6-5 | TGTGCCAGCAGTGGATTTGGGACAGGGGGTGACTATGGCTACACCTTC | CASSGFGTGGDYGYTF
TRBJ2-1 | few | NA | TRBV7-3 | TGTGCCAGCAGCCCTCTTGCGGGTTCCTACAATGAGCAGTTCTTC | CASSPLAGSYNEQFF
TRBJ2-1 | many | TRBD2 | TRBV23-1 | TGCGCCAGCAGTCAAGGAGCGAACCCTAGCGGGAGGTGGGATGAGCAGTTCTTC | CASSQGANPSGRWDEQFF
TRBJ1-5 | NA | TRBD1 | TRBV7-2 | TGTGCCAGCAGCCCAAACAGGGGAAATCAGCCCCAGCATTTT | CASSPNRGNQPQHF
TRBJ2-3 | many | TRBD2 | TRBV7-2 | TGTGCCAGCAGCCAGAGCGGGAGGGCCCTAACAGATACGCAGTATTTT | CASSQSGRALTDTQYF
TRBJ2-1 | many | NA | TRBV6-1 | TGTGCCAGCCCCGAAGGGGGCGGGGGGCCCTACAATGAGCAGTTCTTC | CASPEGGGGPYNEQFF
TRBJ1-1 | many | NA | TRBV27 | TGTGCCAGCAGTTTGAAAACAGGGTTGAACACTGAAGCTTTCTTT | CASSLKTGLNTEAFF
TRBJ2-7 | few | NA | TRBV4-1 | TGCGCCAGCAGCCAAGGAAGGACCCTAGGTATTGACGAGCAGTACTTC | CASSQGRTLGIDEQYF
TRBJ1-4 | many | NA | TRBV2 | TGTGCCAGCAGTGACCCCGACGGAATGCGAAGCCTTAATGAAAAACTGTTTTTT | CASSDPDGMRSLNEKLFF
TRBJ1-1 | many | NA | TRBV12-3/TRBV12-4 | TGTGCCAGCAGTTTCGGGGGCGCTGAAGCTTTCTTT | CASSFGGAEAFF
TRBJ2-5 | many | TRBD2 | TRBV25-1 | TGTGCCAGCAGTGGCGGCAGCGGGACCCAAGAGACCCAGTACTTC | CASSGGSGTQETQYF
TRBJ2-1 | many | NA | TRBV20-1 | TGCAGTGCTAGAGATTCCCGGACTGGAATGAACAATGAGCAGTTCTTC | CSARDSRTGMNNEQFF
TRBJ2-7 | many | NA | TRBV7-2 | TGTGCCAGCAGCTTAGAGGGCCACCGGTACTACGAGCAGTACTTC | CASSLEGHRYYEQYF
TRBJ2-6 | many | NA | TRBV2 | TGTGCCAGCAGTGTAAAGGGGTCTGGGGCCAACGTCCTGACTTTC | CASSVKGSGANVLTF
TRBJ1-1 | many | NA | TRBV12-3/TRBV12-4 | TGTGCCAGCGGTACCAGGCGAAGGACTGAAGCTTTCTTT | CASGTRRRTEAFF
TRBJ2-2 | many | TRBD2 | TRBV11-2 | TGTGCAAGCGAGACCCGTAGCGGGAGGGCCGCCGGGGAGCTGTTTTTT | CASETRSGRAAGELFF
TRBJ2-2 | many | TRBD2 | TRBV7-2 | TGTGCCAGCGCCCCGGGACTAGTGAACACCGGGGAGCTGTTTTTT | CASAPGLVNTGELFF
TRBJ1-6 | NA | NA | TRBV30 | TGTGCCTGGAGTGTTGGACTGAATAATTCACCCCTCCACTTT | CAWSVGLNNSPLHF
TRBJ1-1 | many | TRBD1 | TRBV6-5 | TGTGCCAGCAGTTACGACAGGGTGAGGACTGAAGCTTTCTTT | CASSYDRVRTEAFF
TRBJ1-6 | many | NA | TRBV27 | TGTGCCAGCAGTACTAACCCGGGACCAGGACTCCAATCACCCCTCCACTTT | CASSTNPGPGLQSPLHF
TRBJ2-5 | many | NA | TRBV29-1 | TGCAGCGGCGAGACCGAATGGAGGGAGACCCAGTACTTC | CSGETEWRETQYF
TRBJ1-1 | many | NA | TRBV7-8 | TGTGCCAGCAGCCTTGACCTGAACACTGAAGCTTTCTTT | CASSLDLNTEAFF
TRBJ2-3 | many | TRBD1 | TRBV12-3/TRBV12-4 | TGTGCCAGCACCAAACAGGGGGCGGGAGATACGCAGTATTTT | CASTKQGAGDTQYF
TRBJ2-5 | many | TRBD2 | TRBV7-2 | TGTGCCAGCACCCACGCCGGACTAGCGGGGGGGCAGAAGAATACCCAGTACTTC | CASTHAGLAGGQKNTQYF
TRBJ2-5 | many | TRBD1 | TRBV7-2 | TGTGCCAGCAGCTCGGGACAGGGGTACCAAGAGACCCAGTACTTC | CASSSGQGYQETQYF
TRBJ2-5 | NA | NA | TRBV9 | TGTGCCAGCAGCGTAAGCCCGGTGGGGGAGACCCAGTACTTC | CASSVSPVGETQYF
TRBJ1-2 | many | NA | TRBV13 | TGTGCCAGCAGCCACGGACGTCCGGCGGGGGGCTACACCTTC | CASSHGRPAGGYTF
TRBJ2-3 | many | NA | TRBV20-1 | TGCAGTGGAGGGGGGGCAGATACGCAGTATTTT | CSGGGADTQYF
TRBJ2-3 | many | NA | TRBV3-2 | TGTGCCAGCAGCCAAGTTGCGACTAGCGGGATCCTTATCACAGATACGCAGTATTTT | CASSQVATSGILITDTQYF
TRBJ2-3 | many | NA | TRBV10-3 | TGTGCCATCAGCGGGGGCCTTAGCACAGATACGCAGTATTTT | CAISGGLSTDTQYF
TRBJ1-5 | many | NA | TRBV7-2 | TGTGCCAGCAGCTTATCCACGGGGTATAGCAATCAGCCCCAGCATTTT | CASSLSTGYSNQPQHF
TRBJ2-1 | many | NA | TRBV12-2 | TGTGCAAGTCGCTTAGCGACGGGAGGGCCTACCTACAATGAGCAGTTCTTC | CASRLATGGPTYNEQFF
TRBJ2-1 | many | TRBD2 | TRBV20-1 | TGCAGTGCTAGAGAGGCTAGCGGGAGTCGTAAGTTCTTC | CSAREASGSRKFF
TRBJ2-1 | NA | NA | TRBV2 | TGTGCCAGCAGTGTTAGCTCCCCAACTTACAATGAGCAGTTCTTC | CASSVSSPTYNEQFF